This T cell receptor (beta chain) emerged from a study of CD8 T cells in ankylosing spondylitis. The CDR3 consists of 13 residues. CDR1 is SQVTM and CDR2 is ANQGSEA in the germline V gene. V was clipped by 3 bases and J by 3 bases, with 11 bases between them. This clonotype appeared many times. The antigen is not known. Making the TCR beta libraries involved quantitative 5'-RACE with molecular barcodes. TCRdb reprocessed the 5' RACE reads with MiXCR, giving one entry per CDR3 protein. Of 200,000 to 300,000 distinct CDR3 sequences in the sample, 10% to 13% were seen once. Whole-study findings and limits: Reportedly, significant enrichment of disease-linked clones occurred in matched ankylosing spondylitis synovial fluid. A motif in TCR beta, a set of seven to nine highly homologous variants, appeared characteristic of ankylosing spondylitis blood.

This receptor was identified in a male donor with ankylosing spondylitis or in good health (not recorded which). V and J are TRBV29-1 and TRBJ1-2; a weak D match, TRBD1 (6 bases). The material sequenced was blood, either unsorted or a sorted T cell fraction (not recorded which). CDR3 sequence (DNA): TGCAGCGTTGATCGGGACACCCACTATGGCTACACCTTC. Amino acids: CSVDRDTHYGYTF.